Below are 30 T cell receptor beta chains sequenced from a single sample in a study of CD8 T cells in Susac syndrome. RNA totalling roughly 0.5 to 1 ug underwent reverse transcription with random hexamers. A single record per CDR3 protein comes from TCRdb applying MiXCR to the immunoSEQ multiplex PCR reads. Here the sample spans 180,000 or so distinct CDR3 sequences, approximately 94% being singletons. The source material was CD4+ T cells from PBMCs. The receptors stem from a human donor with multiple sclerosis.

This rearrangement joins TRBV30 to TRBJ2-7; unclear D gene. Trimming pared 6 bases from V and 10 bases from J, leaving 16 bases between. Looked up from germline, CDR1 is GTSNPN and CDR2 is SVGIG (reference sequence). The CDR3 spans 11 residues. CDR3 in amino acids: CACLRAWGQYF. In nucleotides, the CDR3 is TGTGCCTGTCTCCGGGCTTGGGGACAGTACTTC.

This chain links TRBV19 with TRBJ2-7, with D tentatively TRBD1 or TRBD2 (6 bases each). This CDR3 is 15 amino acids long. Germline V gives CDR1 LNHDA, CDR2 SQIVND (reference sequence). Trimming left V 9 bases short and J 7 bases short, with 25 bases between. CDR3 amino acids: CASDVGGGQGREQYF. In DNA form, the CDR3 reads TGTGCCAGCGACGTCGGAGGGGGACAAGGTAGAGAGCAGTACTTC.

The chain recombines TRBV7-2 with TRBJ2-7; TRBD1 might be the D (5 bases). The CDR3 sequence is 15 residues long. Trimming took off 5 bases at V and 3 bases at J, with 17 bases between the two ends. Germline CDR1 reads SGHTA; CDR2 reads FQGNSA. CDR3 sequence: CASSPRSRASYEQYF. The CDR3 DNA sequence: TGTGCCAGCAGCCCCCGAAGCAGGGCTAGCTACGAGCAGTACTTC.

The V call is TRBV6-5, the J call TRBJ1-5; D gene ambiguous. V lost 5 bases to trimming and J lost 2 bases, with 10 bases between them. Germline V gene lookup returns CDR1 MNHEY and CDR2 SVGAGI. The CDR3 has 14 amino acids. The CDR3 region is CASSGPGGNQPQHF. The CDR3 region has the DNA TGTGCCAGCAGTGGACCCGGGGGCAATCAGCCCCAGCATTTT.

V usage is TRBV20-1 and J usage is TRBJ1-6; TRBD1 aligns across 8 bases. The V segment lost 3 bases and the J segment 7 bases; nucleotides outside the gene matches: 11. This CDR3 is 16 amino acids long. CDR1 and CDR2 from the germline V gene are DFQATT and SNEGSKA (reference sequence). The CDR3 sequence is CSASDAGQGLNSPLHF. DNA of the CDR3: TGCAGTGCTAGTGATGCAGGACAGGGTCTGAATTCACCCCTCCACTTT.

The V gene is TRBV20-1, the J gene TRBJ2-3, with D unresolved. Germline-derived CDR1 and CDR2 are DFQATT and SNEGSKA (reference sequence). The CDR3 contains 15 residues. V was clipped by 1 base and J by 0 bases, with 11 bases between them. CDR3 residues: CSARVRRPSTDTQYF. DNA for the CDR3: TGCAGTGCTAGAGTCAGGCGACCTAGCACAGATACGCAGTATTTT.

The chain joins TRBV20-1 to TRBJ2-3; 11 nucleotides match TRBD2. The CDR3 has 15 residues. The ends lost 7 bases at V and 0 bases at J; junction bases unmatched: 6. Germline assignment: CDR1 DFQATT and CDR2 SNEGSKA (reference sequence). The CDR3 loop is CSVDRLAGSTDTQYF. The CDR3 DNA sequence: TGCAGTGTGGACCGACTAGCGGGGAGCACAGATACGCAGTATTTT.

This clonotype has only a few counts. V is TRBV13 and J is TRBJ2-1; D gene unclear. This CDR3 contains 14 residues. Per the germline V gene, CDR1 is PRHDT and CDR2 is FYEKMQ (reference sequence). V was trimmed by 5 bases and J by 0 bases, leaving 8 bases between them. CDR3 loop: CASSPTSSYNEQFF. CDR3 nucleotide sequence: TGTGCCAGCAGCCCTACGAGCTCCTACAATGAGCAGTTCTTC.

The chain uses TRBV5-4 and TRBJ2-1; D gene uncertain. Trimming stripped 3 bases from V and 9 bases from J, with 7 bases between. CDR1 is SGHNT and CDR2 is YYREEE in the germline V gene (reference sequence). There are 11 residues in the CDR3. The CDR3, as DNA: TGTGCCAGCAGCTCTTTGAGTGAGCAGTTCTTC. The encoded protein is CASSSLSEQFF. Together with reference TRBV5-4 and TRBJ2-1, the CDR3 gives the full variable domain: ETGVTQSPTHLIKTRGQQVTLRCSSQSGHNTVSWYQQALGQGPQFIFQYYREEENGRGNFPPRFSGLQFPNYSSELNVNALELDDSALYLCASSSLSEQFFGPGTRLTVL.

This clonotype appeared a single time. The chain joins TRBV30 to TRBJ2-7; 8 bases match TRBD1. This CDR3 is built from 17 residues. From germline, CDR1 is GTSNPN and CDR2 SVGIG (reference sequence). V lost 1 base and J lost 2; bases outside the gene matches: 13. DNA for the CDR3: TGTGCCTGGAGTGCCTTCATGGACAGGGCCAGAGCCTACGAGCAGTACTTC. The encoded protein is CAWSAFMDRARAYEQYF.

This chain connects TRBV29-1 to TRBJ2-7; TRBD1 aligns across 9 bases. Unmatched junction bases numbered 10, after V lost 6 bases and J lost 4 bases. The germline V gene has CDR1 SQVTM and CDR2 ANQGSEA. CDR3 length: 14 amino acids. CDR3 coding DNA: TGCAGCGTCACTACCGGGACAGGGATTTACGAGCAGTACTTC. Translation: CSVTTGTGIYEQYF.

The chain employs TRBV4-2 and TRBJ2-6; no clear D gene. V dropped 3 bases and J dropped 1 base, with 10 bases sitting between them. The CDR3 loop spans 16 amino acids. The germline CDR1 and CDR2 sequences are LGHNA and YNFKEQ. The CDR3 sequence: CASSQIGGSGANVLTF. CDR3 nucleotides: TGTGCCAGCAGCCAGATAGGCGGATCTGGGGCCAACGTCCTGACTTTC.

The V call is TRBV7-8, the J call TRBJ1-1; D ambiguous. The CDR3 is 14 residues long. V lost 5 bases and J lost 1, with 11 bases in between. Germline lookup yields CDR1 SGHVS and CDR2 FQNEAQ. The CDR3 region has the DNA TGTGCCAGCAGCCCCGGCTGGGCGAACACTGAAGCTTTCTTT. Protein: CASSPGWANTEAFF.

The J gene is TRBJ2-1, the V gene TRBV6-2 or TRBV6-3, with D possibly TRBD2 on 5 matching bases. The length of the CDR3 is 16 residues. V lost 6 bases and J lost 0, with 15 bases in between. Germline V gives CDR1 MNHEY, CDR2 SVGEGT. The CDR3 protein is CASRSLDSSSYNEQFF. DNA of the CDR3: TGTGCCAGCAGGTCCTTGGACTCGAGCTCCTACAATGAGCAGTTCTTC.

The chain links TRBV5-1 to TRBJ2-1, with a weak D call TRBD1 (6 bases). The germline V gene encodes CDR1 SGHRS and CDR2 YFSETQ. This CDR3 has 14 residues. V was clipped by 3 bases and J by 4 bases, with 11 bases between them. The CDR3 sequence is CASSSPGQYNEQFF. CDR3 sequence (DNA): TGCGCCAGCAGCTCACCCGGACAGTACAATGAGCAGTTCTTC. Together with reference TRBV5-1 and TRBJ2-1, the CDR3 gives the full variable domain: KAGVTQTPRYLIKTRGQQVTLSCSPISGHRSVSWYQQTPGQGLQFLFEYFSETQRNKGNFPGRFSGRQFSNSRSEMNVSTLELGDSALYLCASSSPGQYNEQFFGPGTRLTVL.

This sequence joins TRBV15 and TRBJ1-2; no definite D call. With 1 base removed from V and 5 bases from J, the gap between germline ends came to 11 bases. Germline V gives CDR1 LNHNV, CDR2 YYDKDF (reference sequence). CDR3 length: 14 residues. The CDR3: CATSRAEVRYGYTF. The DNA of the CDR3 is TGTGCCACCAGCAGAGCGGAGGTTCGTTATGGCTACACCTTC.

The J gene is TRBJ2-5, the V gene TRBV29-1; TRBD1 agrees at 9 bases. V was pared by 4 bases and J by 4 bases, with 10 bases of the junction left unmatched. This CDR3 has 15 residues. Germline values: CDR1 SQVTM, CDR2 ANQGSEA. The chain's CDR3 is CSVATTGGIGETQYF. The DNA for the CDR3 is TGCAGCGTTGCGACGACAGGGGGAATTGGAGAGACCCAGTACTTC.

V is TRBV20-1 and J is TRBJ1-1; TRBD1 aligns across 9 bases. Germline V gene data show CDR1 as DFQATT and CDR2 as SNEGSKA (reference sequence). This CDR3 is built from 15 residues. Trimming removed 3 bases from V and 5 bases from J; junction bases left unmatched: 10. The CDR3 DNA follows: TGCAGTGCTAGGGGACAGGGAATACTCAGGACTGAAGCTTTCTTT. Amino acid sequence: CSARGQGILRTEAFF.

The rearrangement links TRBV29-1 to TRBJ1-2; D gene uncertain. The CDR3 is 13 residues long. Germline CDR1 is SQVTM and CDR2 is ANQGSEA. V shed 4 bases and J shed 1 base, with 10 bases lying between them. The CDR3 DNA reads TGCAGCGTTGGGTACGGAGGTAACTATGGCTACACCTTC. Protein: CSVGYGGNYGYTF.

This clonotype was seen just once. CDR3 loop: CASSQVSGTGNGYTF. In nucleotides, the CDR3 is TGTGCCAGCAGCCAAGTATCCGGGACAGGGAATGGCTACACCTTC. This chain connects TRBV3-1 to TRBJ1-2; 9 bases map to TRBD1. The CDR3 is made up of 15 amino acids. V was clipped by 1 base and J by 6 bases; unmatched bases: 6. Germline CDR1 and CDR2: LGHDT and YNNKEL (reference sequence).

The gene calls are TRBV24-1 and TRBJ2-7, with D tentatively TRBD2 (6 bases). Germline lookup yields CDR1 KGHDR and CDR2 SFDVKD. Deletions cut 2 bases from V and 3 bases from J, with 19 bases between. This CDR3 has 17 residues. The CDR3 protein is CATSDSTGLSGLYEQYF. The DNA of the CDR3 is TGTGCCACCAGTGATTCCACGGGACTCTCGGGGCTCTACGAGCAGTACTTC.

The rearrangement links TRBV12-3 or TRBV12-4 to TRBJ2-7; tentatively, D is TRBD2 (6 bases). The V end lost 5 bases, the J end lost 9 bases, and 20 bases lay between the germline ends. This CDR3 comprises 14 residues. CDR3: CASSPGTGVAGQYF. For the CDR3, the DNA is TGTGCCAGCAGTCCAGGGACGGGGGTCGCAGGGCAGTACTTC.

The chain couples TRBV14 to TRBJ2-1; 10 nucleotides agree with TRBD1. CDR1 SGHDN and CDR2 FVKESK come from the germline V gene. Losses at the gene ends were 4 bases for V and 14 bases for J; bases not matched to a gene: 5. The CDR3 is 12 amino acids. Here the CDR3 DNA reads TGTGCCAGCAGCCCCGGGACAGGGGAAGAGTTCTTC. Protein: CASSPGTGEEFF.

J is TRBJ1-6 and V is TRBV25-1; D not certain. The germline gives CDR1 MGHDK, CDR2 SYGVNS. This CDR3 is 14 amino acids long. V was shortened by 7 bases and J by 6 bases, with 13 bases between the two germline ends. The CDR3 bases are TGTGCCAGCAAAATGGACCCGATTAATTCACCCCTCCACTTT. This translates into CASKMDPINSPLHF.

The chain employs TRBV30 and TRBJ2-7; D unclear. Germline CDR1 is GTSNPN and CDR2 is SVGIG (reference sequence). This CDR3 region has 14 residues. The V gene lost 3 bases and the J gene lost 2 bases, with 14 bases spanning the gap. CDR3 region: CAWSALHFTYEQYF. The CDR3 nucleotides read TGTGCCTGGAGCGCCCTCCACTTCACCTACGAGCAGTACTTC.

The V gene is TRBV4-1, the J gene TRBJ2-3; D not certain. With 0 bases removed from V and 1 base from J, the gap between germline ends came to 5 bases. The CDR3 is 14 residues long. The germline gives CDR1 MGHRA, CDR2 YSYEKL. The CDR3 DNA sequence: TGCGCCAGCAGCCAAGAACGTCGCACAGATACGCAGTATTTT. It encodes CASSQERRTDTQYF.

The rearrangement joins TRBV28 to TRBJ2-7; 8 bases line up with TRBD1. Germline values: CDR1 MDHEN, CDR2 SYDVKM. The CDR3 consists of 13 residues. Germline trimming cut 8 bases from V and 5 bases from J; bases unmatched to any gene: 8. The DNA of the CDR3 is TGTGCCAGCGGGGACAGGCGTTGGGACGAGCAGTACTTC. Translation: CASGDRRWDEQYF.

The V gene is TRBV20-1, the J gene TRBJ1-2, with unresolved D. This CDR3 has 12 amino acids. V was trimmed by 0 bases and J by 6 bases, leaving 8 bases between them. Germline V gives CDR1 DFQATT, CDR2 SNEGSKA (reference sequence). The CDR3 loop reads CSARDLADGYTF. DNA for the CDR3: TGCAGTGCTAGAGATCTTGCGGATGGCTACACCTTC.

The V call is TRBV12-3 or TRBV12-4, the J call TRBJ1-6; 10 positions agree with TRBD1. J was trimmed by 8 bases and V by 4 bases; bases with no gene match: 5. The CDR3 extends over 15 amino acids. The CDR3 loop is CASSSDRGRDSPLHF. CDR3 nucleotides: TGTGCCAGCAGTTCCGACAGGGGGCGGGATTCACCCCTCCACTTT.

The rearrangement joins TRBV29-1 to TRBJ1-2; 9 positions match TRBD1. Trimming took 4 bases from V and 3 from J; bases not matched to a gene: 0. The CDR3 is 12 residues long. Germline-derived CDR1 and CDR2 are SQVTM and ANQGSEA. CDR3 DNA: TGCAGCGTTGGGGACAGGGACTATGGCTACACCTTC. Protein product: CSVGDRDYGYTF.